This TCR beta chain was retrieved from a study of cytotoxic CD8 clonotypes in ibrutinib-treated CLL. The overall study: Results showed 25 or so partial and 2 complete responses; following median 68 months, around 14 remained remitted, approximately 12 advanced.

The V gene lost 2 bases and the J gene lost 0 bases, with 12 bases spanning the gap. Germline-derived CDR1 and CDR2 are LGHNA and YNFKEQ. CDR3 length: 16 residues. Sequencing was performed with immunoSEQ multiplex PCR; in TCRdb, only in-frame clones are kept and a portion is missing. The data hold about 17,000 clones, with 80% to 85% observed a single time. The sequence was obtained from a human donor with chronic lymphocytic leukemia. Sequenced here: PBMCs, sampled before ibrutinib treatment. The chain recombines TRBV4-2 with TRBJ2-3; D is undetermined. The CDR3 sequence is CASSQMGAASTDTQYF. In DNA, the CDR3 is TGTGCCAGCAGCCAAATGGGCGCTGCTAGCACAGATACGCAGTATTTT.